Following are 22 T cell receptor beta chains from one sample sequenced in a study of T cell changes during pregnancy in multiple sclerosis. Generated by immunoSEQ multiplex PCR, the TCRdb table keeps only in-frame clones and is missing some. The sample holds roughly 30,000 clones; 70% to 90% are singletons and the top ten take 7% to 10%. The material was CD8+ T cells from peripheral blood mononuclear cells, obtained after pregnancy. These receptors were obtained from a female donor with multiple sclerosis, enrolled in a pregnancy study.

The chain couples TRBV4-1 to TRBJ2-7; TRBD2 matches 12 bases. Germline V lookup: CDR1 MGHRA, CDR2 YSYEKL. The CDR3 length is 16 residues. The trim removed 2 bases at V and 4 bases at J, leaving 6 bases unmatched. CDR3 DNA sequence: TGCGCCAGCAGCCAACTAGCGGGGGGGATCAGTTACGAGCAGTACTTC. Its translation is CASSQLAGGISYEQYF.

The rearrangement joins TRBV4-1 to TRBJ1-5, with a tentative D call TRBD1 (5 bases). The CDR3 has 16 residues. With 3 bases removed from V and 0 bases from J, the gap between germline ends came to 12 bases. Germline V gives CDR1 MGHRA, CDR2 YSYEKL. CDR3 DNA sequence: TGCGCCAGCAGCCAGCAGGGAGGACTTAGCAATCAGCCCCAGCATTTT. Translation: CASSQQGGLSNQPQHF.

The chain combines TRBV27 with TRBJ1-2; D not resolved. The CDR3 loop spans 13 amino acids. The germline CDR1 and CDR2 sequences are MNHEY and SMNVEV (reference sequence). V lost 5 bases and J 3 bases, leaving 10 bases between the germline ends. Here the CDR3 reads CASSGSADYGYTF. CDR3 nucleotide sequence: TGTGCCAGCAGTGGGAGCGCGGACTATGGCTACACCTTC.

The CDR3 spells CASSVLGGGGADTQYF. CDR3 DNA sequence: TGTGCCAGCAGTGTGCTAGGCGGGGGGGGCGCAGATACGCAGTATTTT. The V and J genes are TRBV6-1 and TRBJ2-3; 9 positions match TRBD2. Germline lookup yields CDR1 MNHNS and CDR2 SASEGT. V was clipped by 4 bases and J by 4 bases; unmatched bases: 9. The CDR3 consists of 16 residues.

The chain recombines TRBV27 with TRBJ2-3; TRBD1 matches 10 bases. CDR3 size: 14 residues. Germline V gene sequence: CDR1 MNHEY, CDR2 SMNVEV (reference sequence). V lost 8 bases to trimming and J lost 4 bases; unmatched junction nucleotides: 6. The CDR3 spells CASGAGQGPDTQYF. In nucleotides, the CDR3 is TGTGCCAGCGGGGCGGGACAGGGGCCAGATACGCAGTATTTT.

J is TRBJ1-2 and V is TRBV7-6; tentative D call: TRBD1 (5 bases). Germline CDR1 is SGHVS and CDR2 is FNYEAQ. The CDR3 has 13 residues. The V end was cut by 4 bases, the J end by 4 bases, with 10 bases between. CDR3 amino acids: CASSYKRGYGYTF. The CDR3 DNA reads as TGTGCCAGCAGCTACAAAAGGGGCTATGGCTACACCTTC.

This clone was seen a few times. The genes are TRBV7-8 and TRBJ2-3, with a tentative D call TRBD2 (5 bases). V was shortened by 7 bases and J by 2 bases, with 16 bases between the two germline ends. The CDR3 consists of 15 residues. Germline V lookup: CDR1 SGHVS, CDR2 FQNEAQ. The CDR3 region is CASTPSSLITDTQYF. In nucleotides, the CDR3 is TGTGCCAGCACTCCGTCTAGCCTTATCACAGATACGCAGTATTTT. Using reference TRBV7-8 and TRBJ2-3 for the parts outside the CDR3, the full variable domain is GAGVSQSPRYKVAKRGQDVALRCDPISGHVSLFWYQQALGQGPEFLTYFQNEAQLDKSGLPSDRFFAERPEGSVSTLKIQRTQQEDSAVYLCASTPSSLITDTQYFGPGTRLTVL.

The rearrangement joins TRBV25-1 to TRBJ2-3; D not certain. V was shortened by 1 base and J by 0 bases, with 11 bases between the two germline ends. In germline, CDR1 is MGHDK, CDR2 SYGVNS. The CDR3 has 16 residues. The CDR3 DNA follows: TGTGCCAGCAGTGAATTGGTAGTTACCAGCACAGATACGCAGTATTTT. It is translated as CASSELVVTSTDTQYF.

The chain carries TRBV9 and TRBJ1-1; TRBD1 aligns across 7 bases. Per the germline V gene, CDR1 is SGDLS and CDR2 is YYNGEE. V shed 0 bases and J 1 base; nucleotides not matched to a gene: 6. CDR3 length equals 16 residues. In DNA form, the CDR3 reads TGTGCCAGCAGCGTAGGTTTTACAGGGGCGAACACTGAAGCTTTCTTT. Translating gives CASSVGFTGANTEAFF.

The CDR3 DNA sequence: TGCGCCAGCAGCCAGGAAGTCAGGGCTCCCAACACTGAAGCTTTCTTT. Its protein is CASSQEVRAPNTEAFF. The chain combines TRBV4-3 with TRBJ1-1; D may be TRBD1 (5 bases). The CDR3 extends over 16 amino acids. The V end was cut by 3 bases, the J end by 2 bases, with 16 bases between. Germline V gene lookup returns CDR1 LGHNA and CDR2 YSLEER.

This clone was recorded once. The chain has TRBV2 and TRBJ1-6, with D perhaps matching TRBD1 (6 bases). V was trimmed by 6 bases and J by 6 bases, leaving 24 bases between them. Germline CDR1 and CDR2: SNHLY and FYNNEI. CDR3 length: 18 residues. CDR3 sequence (DNA): TGTGCCAGCAGAAACCTGTGGGGACAACAGGGTGGTAATTCACCCCTCCACTTT. Translation: CASRNLWGQQGGNSPLHF. Full variable domain (missing parts from reference TRBV2 and TRBJ1-6): EPEVTQTPSHQVTQMGQEVILRCVPISNHLYFYWYRQILGQKVEFLVSFYNNEISEKSEIFDDQFSVERPDGSNFTLKIRSTKLEDSAMYFCASRNLWGQQGGNSPLHFGNGTRLTVT.

V and J are TRBV6-5 and TRBJ1-1, with 9 bases fitting TRBD1. With 6 bases clipped from V and 1 base from J, the junction kept 6 bases outside the gene matches. From germline, CDR1 is MNHEY and CDR2 SVGAGI. The CDR3 is made up of 15 amino acids. The CDR3 here is CASRHRTGANTEAFF. CDR3 bases: TGTGCCAGCAGACATCGGACAGGGGCGAACACTGAAGCTTTCTTT.

The chain's CDR3 is CASSPGRVPNQPQHF. The CDR3 DNA reads TGTGCCAGCTCACCAGGGAGGGTTCCCAATCAGCCCCAGCATTTT. V usage is TRBV18 and J usage is TRBJ1-5; D gene uncertain. The ends were cut back, 2 bases at V and 3 bases at J, with 11 bases in the middle. From germline, CDR1 is KGHSH and CDR2 LQKENI. The CDR3 is 15 residues long.

This chain links TRBV5-1 with TRBJ2-7, with D possibly matching TRBD1 (6 bases). V shed 1 base and J shed 4 bases, with 9 bases lying between them. The CDR3 is 13 residues long. CDR1 and CDR2 from the germline V gene are SGHRS and YFSETQ. This chain's CDR3 is CASSLNREYEQYF. DNA of the CDR3: TGCGCCAGCAGCTTGAACAGGGAGTACGAGCAGTACTTC.

With respect to this clone: Other DNA sequences within the sample encode an identical CDR3. The genes are TRBV5-4 and TRBJ1-1, with D uncertain. The length of the CDR3 is 14 residues. From germline, CDR1 is SGHNT and CDR2 YYREEE (reference sequence). Between the trimmed V and J ends, which lost 0 bases and 5 bases, there was a span of 11 bases. The CDR3 sequence is CASSLAGLRTEAFF. CDR3 sequence (DNA): TGTGCCAGCAGCTTGGCCGGTCTGAGGACTGAAGCTTTCTTT.

This sequence joins TRBV10-2 and TRBJ1-1, with D possibly matching TRBD1 (5 bases). The germline V and J ends were trimmed by 8 bases and 4 bases, with 20 bases remaining between them. The CDR3 covers 15 residues. The germline V gene encodes CDR1 WSHSY and CDR2 SAAADI. In DNA, the CDR3 is TGCGCCAGCTCACTTCCAGGACATGGTGGCACTGAAGCTTTCTTT. The encoded protein is CASSLPGHGGTEAFF.

This chain uses TRBV4-2 with TRBJ2-7; possibly TRBD2 for D (6 bases). Germline lookup yields CDR1 LGHNA and CDR2 YNFKEQ. Trimming stripped 0 bases from V and 1 base from J, with 10 bases between. The CDR3 runs to 15 residues. CDR3 in amino acids: CASSQERDSSYEQYF. CDR3 bases: TGTGCCAGCAGCCAAGAACGGGACTCTTCCTACGAGCAGTACTTC.

The chain couples TRBV6-6 to TRBJ1-5; tentative D call: TRBD1 (6 bases). Trimming shortened V by 6 bases and J by 8 bases, and 17 bases separated the two germline ends. CDR1 and CDR2 from the germline V gene are MNHNY and SVGAGI (reference sequence). The CDR3 is 14 amino acids. The DNA for the CDR3 is TGTGCCAGCAGCCTGGTGGGGGCGGGGGAGCCCCAGCATTTT. It encodes CASSLVGAGEPQHF.

This clone was detected once. The chain combines TRBV4-1 with TRBJ1-1, with D possibly matching TRBD1 (6 bases). Germline V gene data show CDR1 as MGHRA and CDR2 as YSYEKL. The CDR3 has 14 residues. Trimming removed 8 bases at V and 1 base at J, with 14 bases between. This CDR3 is CASRLRGKNTEAFF. In DNA, the CDR3 is TGCGCCAGCCGTTTAAGGGGGAAGAACACTGAAGCTTTCTTT.

The CDR3 DNA follows: TGTGCCTGGAGTGTACTGGGCTCGGGGGAGCTGTTTTTT. Translation gives CAWSVLGSGELFF. The chain uses TRBV30 and TRBJ2-2; D is unresolved. Trimming stripped 0 bases from V and 8 bases from J, with 10 bases between. CDR3 length: 13 residues. Germline CDR1 GTSNPN, CDR2 SVGIG (reference sequence).

The chain combines TRBV29-1 with TRBJ2-3; 7 bases line up with TRBD2. The CDR3 runs to 15 residues. V trimming: 2 bases; J trimming: 6 bases; junction bases outside the gene matches: 11. The V gene's germline CDR1 is SQVTM and CDR2 ANQGSEA. The CDR3 is CSVEFPGGNLDTQYF. The CDR3 coding sequence is TGCAGCGTTGAATTTCCGGGGGGAAACTTGGATACGCAGTATTTT.

The chain uses TRBV4-1 and TRBJ1-2; a possible D gene is TRBD1 (6 bases). Trimming removed 2 bases from V and 2 bases from J, with 12 bases in between. The V gene's germline CDR1 is MGHRA and CDR2 YSYEKL. The CDR3 spans 15 residues. The CDR3: CASSQTYGGNYGYTF. CDR3 sequence (DNA): TGCGCCAGCAGCCAAACATATGGGGGCAACTATGGCTACACCTTC.